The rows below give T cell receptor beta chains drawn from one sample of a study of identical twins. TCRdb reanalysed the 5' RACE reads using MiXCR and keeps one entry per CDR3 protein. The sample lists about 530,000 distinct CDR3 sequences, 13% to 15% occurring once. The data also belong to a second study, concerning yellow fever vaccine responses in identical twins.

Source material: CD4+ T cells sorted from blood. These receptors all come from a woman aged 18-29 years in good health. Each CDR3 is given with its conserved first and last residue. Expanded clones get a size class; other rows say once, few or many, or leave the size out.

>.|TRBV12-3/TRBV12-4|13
CGTRGGGSYGYTF
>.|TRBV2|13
CASSLLADNEQFF
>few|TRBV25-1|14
CASSEFSGTDTQYF
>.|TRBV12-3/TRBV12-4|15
CASSLFGTRSETQYF
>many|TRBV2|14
CASSDYLSGNTIYF
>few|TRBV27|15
CASSLAGRFYNEQFF
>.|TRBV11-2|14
CASSLEWRSYEQYF
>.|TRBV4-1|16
CASSQQLAGWAGELFF
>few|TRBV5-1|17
CASSLRKGQGHTGELFF
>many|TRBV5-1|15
CASSVAVTNTGELFF
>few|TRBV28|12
CASRSPPTEAFF
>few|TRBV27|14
CAIPGLIHTGTQYF
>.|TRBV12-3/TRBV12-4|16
CASSFTGTSGSGEQFF
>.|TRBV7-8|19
CASSLVGRGLSRLGSEQYF
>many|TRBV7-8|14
CASSAYGGPGELFF
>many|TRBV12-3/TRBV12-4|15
CASSPSRRTGYGYTF
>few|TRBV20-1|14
CSARDFAGSETQYF
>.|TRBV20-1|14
CSASQGQGAGEQYF
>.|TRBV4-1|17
CASSQQSRGAVSYEQYF
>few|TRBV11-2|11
CASSSSSTQYF
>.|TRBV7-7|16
CASSLLVAGAYNEQFF
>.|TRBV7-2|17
CASSFLGGLAGTDTQYF
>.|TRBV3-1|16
CASSHARLAGVNEQFF
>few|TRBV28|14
CASRPTQGGNTIYF
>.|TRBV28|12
CASARVGLEQYF
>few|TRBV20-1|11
CSASMLGGYTF
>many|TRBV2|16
CASSRQAGTSYNEQFF
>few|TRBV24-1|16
CATSDLGAGDSHEQFF
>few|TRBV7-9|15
CASSLTGPSSYEQYF
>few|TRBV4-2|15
CASSQARGSTDTQYF
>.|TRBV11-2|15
CASSIGTGVTDTQYF
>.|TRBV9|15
CASSVGLAESDTQYF
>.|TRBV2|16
CASRGTSGGLSYEQYF
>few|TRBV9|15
CASSVEGGGTDTQYF
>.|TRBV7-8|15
CASRPTSSQRNEQFF
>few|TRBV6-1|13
CASSETGRTEAFF
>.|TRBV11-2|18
CASSLGVLAGAAGNEQFF
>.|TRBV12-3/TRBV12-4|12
CASSLATAGYTF
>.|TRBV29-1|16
CSVGVGTVQANYGYTF
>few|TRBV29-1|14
CSGLGGARTDTQYF
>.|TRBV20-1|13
CSANFRGPGGAFF
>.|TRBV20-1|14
CSATGIYSTGELFF
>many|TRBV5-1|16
CASSLDQGPSYNEQFF
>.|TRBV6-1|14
CASSESVGDDTQYF
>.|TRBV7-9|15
CASSPPATANEKLFF
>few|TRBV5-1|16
CASSLGGTGGADTQYF